This TCR beta chain appears in the sequencing data of a study of response to subunit inactivated influenza vaccine. Notes on the study in general: T cells newly recruited by each seasonal influenza vaccination are few, the authors suggested.

Using its own MiXCR run on the RT-PCR reads, TCRdb lists one record per CDR3 protein. The data show about 190,000 distinct CDR3 sequences, roughly an eighth seen once. Many counts were recorded for this clonotype. The antigen remains unidentified. Trimming stripped 6 bases from V and 5 bases from J, with 5 bases between. The CDR3 runs 11 residues. The sample was CD8+ T cells sorted from PBMCs, taken roughly 5 days after vaccination. The rearrangement joins TRBV12-3 or TRBV12-4 to TRBJ2-1; no clear D. The source of this sequence is a middle-aged man who received an inactivated influenza vaccine. As DNA, the CDR3 is TGTGCCAGCAGAGAGAACAATGAGCAGTTCTTC. Amino acid sequence: CASRENNEQFF.